The sequence of this TCR beta chain was determined in a study of identical twins. Study conclusions and caveats: Insertions ran lower in abundant cord blood beta clonotypes, though not in memory repertoires.

On this clonotype itself: Its target is not known.

TCRdb fed the 5' RACE reads into MiXCR, producing one record per CDR3 protein. The data contain some 760,000 distinct CDR3 sequences, around a sixth of them singletons. The CDR3 spans 18 residues. CDR1 is SGHAT, CDR2 FQDESV, per germline (reference sequence). V lost 4 bases and J lost 4; bases outside the gene matches: 17. This sample also appeared in a second study, on T cells expressing NK-cell markers.

The clonotype comes from a woman aged 18-29 years in good health. The material sequenced was PBMCs. The V call is TRBV11-1, the J call TRBJ2-5, with 8 bases aligning to TRBD2. CDR3 nucleotides: TGTGCCAGCAGCTCGCGGGGCACCTCGGGGGGGCTCGGAGAGACCCAGTACTTC. Translation: CASSSRGTSGGLGETQYF.